The 21 T cell receptor beta chains reported below all come from one sample, sequenced in a study of cytomegalovirus exposure and HLA in healthy donors. Primers included in the PCR were 60 Vbeta and 13 Jbeta primers. The protocol was immunoSEQ multiplex PCR, while the TCRdb copy is restricted to in-frame clones and leaves out a portion. Altogether 100,000 to 120,000 clones are present, around 82% being singletons, with the ten largest covering about 5%. The sample taken for sequencing was PBMCs. These receptors originate from a woman aged 25 to 39 in good health and CMV-seropositive.

This clone appeared a few times. This chain joins TRBV30 and TRBJ1-5; D possibly corresponds to TRBD1 (6 bases). Germline assignment: CDR1 GTSNPN and CDR2 SVGIG (reference sequence). With 1 base removed from V and 4 bases from J, the gap between germline ends came to 8 bases. The CDR3 sequence is 13 residues long. CDR3: CAWSDDRNQPQHF. CDR3 in DNA: TGTGCCTGGAGTGACGACAGGAATCAGCCCCAGCATTTT.

The chain joins TRBV9 to TRBJ1-3; no definite D call. CDR1 is SGDLS and CDR2 is YYNGEE in the germline V gene. This CDR3 contains 15 residues. V lost 0 bases, J lost 0 bases, and 7 bases lay in between. The CDR3 region is CASSVEASSGNTIYF. Here the CDR3 DNA reads TGTGCCAGCAGCGTAGAAGCAAGCTCTGGAAACACCATATATTTT. The whole variable domain, filled in from reference TRBV9 and TRBJ1-3, reads DSGVTQTPKHLITATGQRVTLRCSPRSGDLSVYWYQQSLDQGLQFLIQYYNGEERAKGNILERFSAQQFPDLHSELNLSSLELGDSALYFCASSVEASSGNTIYFGEGSWLTVV.

V and J are TRBV19 and TRBJ1-5; weak D call: TRBD1 (6 bases). Germline V gene lookup returns CDR1 LNHDA and CDR2 SQIVND (reference sequence). Trimming shortened V by 6 bases and J by 2 bases, and 14 bases separated the two germline ends. This CDR3 is built from 15 residues. As DNA, the CDR3 is TGTGCCAGTAGACAGGGAACCACGGGCAATCAGCCCCAGCATTTT. It specifies CASRQGTTGNQPQHF. Using reference TRBV19 and TRBJ1-5 for the parts outside the CDR3, the full variable domain is DGGITQSPKYLFRKEGQNVTLSCEQNLNHDAMYWYRQDPGQGLRLIYYSQIVNDFQKGDIAEGYSVSREKKESFPLTVTSAQKNPTAFYLCASRQGTTGNQPQHFGDGTRLSIL.

This chain joins TRBV7-2 and TRBJ1-2; D ambiguous. The germline V gene encodes CDR1 SGHTA and CDR2 FQGNSA. Trimming took off 5 bases at V and 4 bases at J, with 11 bases between the two ends. This CDR3 comprises 13 residues. The CDR3 reads CASSPRFIYGYTF. The DNA for the CDR3 is TGTGCCAGCAGCCCCAGGTTTATCTATGGCTACACCTTC. The whole variable domain, remainder taken from reference TRBV7-2 and TRBJ1-2, is GAGVSQSPSNKVTEKGKDVELRCDPISGHTALYWYRQSLGQGLEFLIYFQGNSAPDKSGLPSDRFSAERTGGSVSTLTIQRTQQEDSAVYLCASSPRFIYGYTFGSGTRLTVV.

This chain connects TRBV29-1 to TRBJ2-7; 11 nucleotides agree with TRBD1. The length of the CDR3 is 18 residues. V shed 4 bases and J 5 bases; nucleotides not matched to a gene: 19. CDR1 is SQVTM and CDR2 is ANQGSEA in the germline V gene. CDR3 DNA sequence: TGCAGCGTTGGCCCGGCTAGGGGCTCGGGACAGGGGGACCACGAGCAGTACTTC. It encodes CSVGPARGSGQGDHEQYF.

This clone was detected a few times. The chain uses TRBV11-2 and TRBJ1-3, with 9 bases fitting TRBD1. CDR1 is SGHAT and CDR2 is FQNNGV in the germline V gene. The CDR3 is 13 residues long. J was trimmed by 7 bases and V by 5 bases; bases with no gene match: 3. The CDR3 nucleotides are TGTGCCAGCAGCCTTGGGACAGGGAACACCATATATTTT. Amino acid sequence: CASSLGTGNTIYF.

The V call is TRBV27, the J call TRBJ1-1; D may be TRBD1 (6 bases). Germline V CDR1 and CDR2: MNHEY, SMNVEV (reference sequence). The length of the CDR3 is 13 residues. V lost 5 bases and J lost 3, with 10 bases in between. The CDR3 DNA reads as TGTGCCAGCAGTCCACAGGGTGACACTGAAGCTTTCTTT. Amino acids: CASSPQGDTEAFF.

The table lists this clone with a count of one. At one end, the junction sequence differs from germline, possibly due to a read error. The chain recombines TRBV10-3 with TRBJ2-1; weak D call: TRBD2 (5 bases). This CDR3 is built from 13 residues. Germline lookup yields CDR1 ENHRY and CDR2 SYGVKD. In nucleotides, the CDR3 is TGTGCCACCAGTGGCCGGGATAATAATGAGCAGTTCTTC. Residues: CATSGRDNNEQFF.

The V gene is TRBV19, the J gene TRBJ2-7; 7 bases map to TRBD1. The CDR3 is made up of 13 amino acids. Germline CDR1 is LNHDA and CDR2 is SQIVND (reference sequence). The V segment lost 8 bases and the J segment 5 bases; nucleotides outside the gene matches: 9. For the CDR3, the DNA is TGTGCCAGTCGAAGACAGGGTGGTGACGAGCAGTACTTC. It specifies CASRRQGGDEQYF.

The V and J genes are TRBV6-6 and TRBJ1-1, with D hard to call. The ends were cut back, 0 bases at V and 4 bases at J, with 15 bases in the middle. Germline V gene lookup returns CDR1 MNHNY and CDR2 SVGAGI (reference sequence). The CDR3 has 16 amino acids. CDR3 sequence: CASSYSRTGRPTEAFF. CDR3 in DNA: TGTGCCAGCAGTTACTCCCGCACGGGAAGGCCCACTGAAGCTTTCTTT.

The rearrangement links TRBV2 to TRBJ1-2; 7 positions agree with TRBD1. Per the germline V gene, CDR1 is SNHLY and CDR2 is FYNNEI. V trimming: 4 bases; J trimming: 8 bases; junction bases outside the gene matches: 16. The CDR3 has 16 residues. For the CDR3, the DNA is TGTGCCAGCAGTGTAAGAGGGACAGATACTGAGGGGGGCTACACCTTC. Amino acid sequence: CASSVRGTDTEGGYTF.

This chain connects TRBV5-4 to TRBJ2-5; 7 bases agree with TRBD1. Germline assignment: CDR1 SGHNT and CDR2 YYREEE (reference sequence). The CDR3 is 14 residues long. After removal of 5 bases from V and 1 base from J, the junction contained 5 bases not matched to a gene. The CDR3 reads CASSSGTVQETQYF. In DNA, the CDR3 is TGTGCCAGCAGTTCCGGGACAGTCCAAGAGACCCAGTACTTC.

The rearrangement links TRBV29-1 to TRBJ2-1; D uncertain. Germline V gives CDR1 SQVTM, CDR2 ANQGSEA. The CDR3 consists of 11 residues. V lost 7 bases and J 9 bases, leaving 13 bases between the germline ends. The CDR3 is CSALAQSEQFF. CDR3 coding DNA: TGCAGCGCCCTGGCCCAAAGTGAGCAGTTCTTC.

The rearrangement uses TRBV25-1 and TRBJ2-1; no clear D. Germline V gives CDR1 MGHDK, CDR2 SYGVNS. The V end lost 8 bases, the J end lost 6 bases, and 8 bases lay between the germline ends. This CDR3 spans 11 amino acids. The CDR3 bases are TGTGCCAGCGCTAACCCCAATGAGCAGTTCTTC. Protein product: CASANPNEQFF.

The V and J genes are TRBV10-3 and TRBJ1-3, with TRBD1 as a possible D gene (5 bases). This CDR3 region has 16 residues. V was pared by 3 bases and J by 0 bases, with 12 bases between. Germline CDR1 and CDR2: ENHRY and SYGVKD. The DNA of the CDR3 is TGTGCCATCAGTGAACAGGCTCCGAGCTCTGGAAACACCATATATTTT. This sequence encodes CAISEQAPSSGNTIYF.

The chain links TRBV30 to TRBJ1-3; possibly TRBD1 for D (5 bases). Germline CDR1 GTSNPN, CDR2 SVGIG (reference sequence). V lost 5 bases, J lost 4 bases, and 12 bases lay in between. CDR3 size: 13 residues. CDR3 sequence reads: CAWSGLLGNTIYF. CDR3 DNA: TGTGCCTGGTCAGGGCTTTTAGGAAACACCATATATTTT.

The chain carries TRBV5-8 and TRBJ2-3; 10 positions match TRBD2. The CDR3 is made up of 14 amino acids. Trimming cost V 5 bases and J 6 bases; bases outside gene matches: 6. From germline, CDR1 is SGHTS and CDR2 YDEGEE. CDR3 protein: CASRSSGSGDTQYF. In nucleotides, the CDR3 is TGTGCCAGCAGATCTAGCGGGAGTGGTGATACGCAGTATTTT. Drawing the rest from reference TRBV5-8 and TRBJ2-3, the complete variable domain is EAGVTQSPTHLIKTRGQQATLRCSPISGHTSVYWYQQALGLGLQFLLWYDEGEERNRGNFPPRFSGRQFPNYSSELNVNALELEDSALYLCASRSSGSGDTQYFGPGTRLTVL.

CDR3: CASSQSLGRDQPQHF. The CDR3 nucleotides read TGCGCCAGCAGTCAATCGTTGGGCAGGGATCAGCCCCAGCATTTT. The rearrangement uses TRBV23-1 and TRBJ1-5; D perhaps matches TRBD1 (5 bases). TRBV23-1 is filed as an ORF, its function uncertain. The V end was cut by 0 bases, the J end by 5 bases, with 11 bases between. CDR3 length: 15 residues.

As concerns this clone: Relative to the germline gene, one junction end is altered; a read error may explain this. V gene TRBV7-7 combines with J gene TRBJ1-1, with D tentatively TRBD1 (5 bases). This CDR3 has 13 amino acids. Germline V CDR1 and CDR2: SSHAT, FNYEAQ (reference sequence). As DNA, the CDR3 is TGTGCTAGCAGCGCCGGGGGGTGGACTGAAGCTTTCTTT. The encoded protein is CASSAGGWTEAFF. The variable domain in full, with the rest retrieved from reference TRBV7-7 and TRBJ1-1, is GAGVSQSPRYKVTKRGQDVTLRCDPISSHATLYWYQQALGQGPEFLTYFNYEAQPDKSGLPSDRFSAERPEGSISTLTIQRTEQRDSAMYRCASSAGGWTEAFFGQGTRLTVV.

The rearrangement links TRBV5-1 to TRBJ1-2; D uncertain. CDR1 SGHRS and CDR2 YFSETQ come from the germline V gene. Trimming pared 0 bases from V and 1 base from J, leaving 4 bases between. The CDR3 length is 13 residues. The CDR3 here is CASSLDSNYGYTF. The CDR3 DNA reads as TGCGCCAGCAGCTTGGACAGTAACTATGGCTACACCTTC.

This clone was detected only a few times. The chain links TRBV19 to TRBJ2-1; no definite D call. CDR1 is LNHDA and CDR2 is SQIVND in the germline V gene (reference sequence). The V and J ends lost 0 bases and 6 bases respectively, with 9 bases between them. CDR3 length: 14 amino acids. The CDR3 sequence: CASSIDLESNEQFF. CDR3 coding DNA: TGTGCCAGTAGTATAGACCTGGAGAGCAATGAGCAGTTCTTC.